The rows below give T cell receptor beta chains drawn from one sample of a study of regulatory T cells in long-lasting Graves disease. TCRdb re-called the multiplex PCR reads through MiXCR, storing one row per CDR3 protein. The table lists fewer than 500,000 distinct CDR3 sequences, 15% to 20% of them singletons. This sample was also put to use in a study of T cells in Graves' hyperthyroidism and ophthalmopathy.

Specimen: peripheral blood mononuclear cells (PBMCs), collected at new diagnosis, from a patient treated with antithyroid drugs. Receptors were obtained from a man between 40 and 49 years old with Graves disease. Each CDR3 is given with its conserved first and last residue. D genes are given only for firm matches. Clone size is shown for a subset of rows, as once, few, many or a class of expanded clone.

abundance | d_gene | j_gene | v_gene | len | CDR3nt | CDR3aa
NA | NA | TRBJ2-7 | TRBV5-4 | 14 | TGTGCCAGCAGTTCAAATCCAGGGACCTACGAGCAGTACTTC | CASSSNPGTYEQYF
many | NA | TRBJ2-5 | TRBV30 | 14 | TGTGCCTGGGGTTCTAGGCGGGTTGCAGAGACCCAGTACTTC | CAWGSRRVAETQYF
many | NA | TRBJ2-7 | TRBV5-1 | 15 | TGCGCCAGCAGCTTGGTTAGTGGAATGTTTACGGAGCAGTACTTC | CASSLVSGMFTEQYF
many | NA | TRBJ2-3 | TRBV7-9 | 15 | TGTGCCAGCAGCCTCAGACAGCAGACCACAGATACGCAGTATTTT | CASSLRQQTTDTQYF
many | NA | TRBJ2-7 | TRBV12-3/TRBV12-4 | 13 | TGTGCCAGCAGTTTAAAGGCTCTCTACGAGCAGTACTTC | CASSLKALYEQYF
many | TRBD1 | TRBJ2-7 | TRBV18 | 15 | TGTGCCAGCTCACCACCGAGAGCAGGGGGACGCGAGCAGTACTTC | CASSPPRAGGREQYF
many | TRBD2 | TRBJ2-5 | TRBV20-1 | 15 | TGCAGTGCTAGTTTCCTAGCGGGAGTATGGGAGACCCAGTACTTC | CSASFLAGVWETQYF
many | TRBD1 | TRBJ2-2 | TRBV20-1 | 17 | TGCAGTGCTAGAGGGGTACCTCAAGCAGGGGGCACCGGGGAGCTGTTTTTT | CSARGVPQAGGTGELFF
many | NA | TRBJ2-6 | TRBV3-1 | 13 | TGTGCCAGCAGCCACTCTGGGGCCAACGTCCTGACTTTC | CASSHSGANVLTF
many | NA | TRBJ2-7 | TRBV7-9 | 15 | TGTGCCAGCAGCTTAGCACATTTATCGGTCTACGAGCAGTACTTC | CASSLAHLSVYEQYF
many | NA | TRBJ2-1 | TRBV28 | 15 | TGTGCCAGCAGCCCAAGCGGAACCACCTACAATGAGCAGTTCTTC | CASSPSGTTYNEQFF
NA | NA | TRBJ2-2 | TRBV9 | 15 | TGTGCCAGCAGCGTAGGGACCCCCCGTACCGGGGAGCTGTTTTTT | CASSVGTPRTGELFF
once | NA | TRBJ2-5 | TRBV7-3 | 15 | TGTGCCAGCAGCCAAGATGGGGGTTACCAAGAGACCCAGTACTTC | CASSQDGGYQETQYF
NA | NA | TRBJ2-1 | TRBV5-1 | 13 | TGCGCCAGCAGCTTGATAAAGGGGAATGAGCAGTTCTTC | CASSLIKGNEQFF
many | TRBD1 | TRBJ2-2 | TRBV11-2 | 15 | TGTGCCAGCAGCTCGGGACAGGGGGCAACCGGGGAGCTGTTTTTT | CASSSGQGATGELFF
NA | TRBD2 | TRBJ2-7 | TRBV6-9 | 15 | TGTGCCAGCAGTTACTCAAGACTAGCGGGAGCAGGGCAGTACTTC | CASSYSRLAGAGQYF
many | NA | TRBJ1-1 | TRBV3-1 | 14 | TGTGCCAGCAGCCAAACTACGACAGCCACTGAAGCTTTCTTT | CASSQTTTATEAFF
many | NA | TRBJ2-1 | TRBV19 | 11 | TGTGCCAGTAGTAATTACAATGAGCAGTTCTTC | CASSNYNEQFF
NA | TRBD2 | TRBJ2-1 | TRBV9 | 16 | TGTGCCAGCAGCGTTCGTGCTAGCGGGGCCTACAATGAGCAGTTCTTC | CASSVRASGAYNEQFF
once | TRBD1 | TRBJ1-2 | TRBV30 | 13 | TGTGCCTGGAGTGTACAGGGGGAATATGGCTACACCTTC | CAWSVQGEYGYTF
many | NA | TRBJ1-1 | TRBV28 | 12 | TGTGCCAGTATTAGGGGGAACACTGAAGCTTTCTTT | CASIRGNTEAFF
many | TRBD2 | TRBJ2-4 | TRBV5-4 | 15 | TGTGCCACTAGAGTGGCGGGAGGGTCCAAAAACATTCAGTACTTC | CATRVAGGSKNIQYF
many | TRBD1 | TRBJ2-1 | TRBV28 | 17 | TGTGCCAGCAGTGGCCCTTTCCGGGACAGGGGGCGTAATGAGCAGTTCTTC | CASSGPFRDRGRNEQFF
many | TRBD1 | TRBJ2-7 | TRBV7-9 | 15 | TGTGCCAGCAGCTCAGGACAGGGGTCCGCCGGCGAGCAGTACTTC | CASSSGQGSAGEQYF
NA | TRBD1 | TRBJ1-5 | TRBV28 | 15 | TGTGCCAGCACCCTTGGGACAGGGTTCCGTCAGCCCCAGCATTTT | CASTLGTGFRQPQHF
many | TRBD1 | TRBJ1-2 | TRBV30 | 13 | TGTGCCTGGAGCCGGACAGGGAACTATGGCTACACCTTC | CAWSRTGNYGYTF
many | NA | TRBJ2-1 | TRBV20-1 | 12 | TGCAGTGCTAGAGCAAGGGCGCTGGAGCAGTTCTTC | CSARARALEQFF
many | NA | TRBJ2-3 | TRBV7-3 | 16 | TGTGCCAGCAGCAAGACTGGGGGGCGCGGGACAGATACGCAGTATTTT | CASSKTGGRGTDTQYF
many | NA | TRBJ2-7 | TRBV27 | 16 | TGTGCCAGCAGTTTGGAAGGCCCACCCCCGGGGGACGAGCAGTACTTC | CASSLEGPPPGDEQYF
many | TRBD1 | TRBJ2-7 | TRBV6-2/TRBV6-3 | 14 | TGTGCCAGCAGACCGACAGGGGAGGTCTACGAGCAGTACTTC | CASRPTGEVYEQYF
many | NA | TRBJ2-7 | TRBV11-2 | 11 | TGTGCCAGCAGTTCCTGGGACGAGCAGTACTTC | CASSSWDEQYF
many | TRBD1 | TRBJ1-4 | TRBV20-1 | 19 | TGCAGTGCTAGAGTCCGGGACAGGGAAACATACGCAACTAATGAAAAACTGTTTTTT | CSARVRDRETYATNEKLFF
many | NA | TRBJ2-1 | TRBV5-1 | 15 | TGCGCCAGCAGCTTGGTAGCGGACTCCTACAATGAGCAGTTCTTC | CASSLVADSYNEQFF
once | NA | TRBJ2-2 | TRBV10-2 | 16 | TGCGCCAGCAGTGAGGGGGACACCCTGAACACCGGGGAGCTGTTTTTT | CASSEGDTLNTGELFF
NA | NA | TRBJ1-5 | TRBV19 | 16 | TGTGCCAGTACCCCCTACGGCCGGGCAGTCAATCAGCCCCAGCATTTT | CASTPYGRAVNQPQHF
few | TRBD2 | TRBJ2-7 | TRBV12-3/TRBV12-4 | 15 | TGTGCCAGCAGTTACTACCGTAGCGGGAGATACGAGCAGTACTTC | CASSYYRSGRYEQYF
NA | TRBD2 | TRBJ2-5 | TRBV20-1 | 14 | TGCAGTGCTGTGACTAGCGGAGCACAAGAGACCCAGTACTTC | CSAVTSGAQETQYF
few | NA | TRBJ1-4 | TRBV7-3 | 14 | TGTGCCAGCAGCCCCTTGCCCCCGAATGAAAAACTGTTTTTT | CASSPLPPNEKLFF
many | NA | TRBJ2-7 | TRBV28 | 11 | TGTGCCAGCAAGGGGGCCTACGAGCAGTACTTC | CASKGAYEQYF
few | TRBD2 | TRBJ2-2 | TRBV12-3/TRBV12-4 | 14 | TGTGCCAGCAGACTAGCGGGGGGAACCGGGGAGCTGTTTTTT | CASRLAGGTGELFF
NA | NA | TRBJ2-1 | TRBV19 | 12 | TGTGCCAGTAGTCCGCGAGAGGGTAGGCAGTTCTTC | CASSPREGRQFF
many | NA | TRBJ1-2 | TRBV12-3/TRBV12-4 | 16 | TGTGCCAGCAGTTTTAGTGGACATCACCTGGTCTATGGCTACACCTTC | CASSFSGHHLVYGYTF